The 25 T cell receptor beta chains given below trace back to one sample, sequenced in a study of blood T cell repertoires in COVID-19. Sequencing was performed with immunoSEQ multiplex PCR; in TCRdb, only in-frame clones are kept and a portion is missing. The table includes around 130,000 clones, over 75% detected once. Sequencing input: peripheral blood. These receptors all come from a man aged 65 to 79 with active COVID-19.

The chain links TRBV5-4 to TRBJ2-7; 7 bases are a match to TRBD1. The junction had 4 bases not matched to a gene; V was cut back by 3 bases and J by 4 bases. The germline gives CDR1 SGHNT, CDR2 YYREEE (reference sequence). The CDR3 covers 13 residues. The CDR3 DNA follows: TGTGCCAGCAGCTCCGGGACAGAGTACGAGCAGTACTTC. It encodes CASSSGTEYEQYF.

The CDR3 region has the DNA TGTGCCAGCAGGAGGCTAGCGGACACAGATACGCAGTATTTT. Protein: CASRRLADTDTQYF. The chain has TRBV6-5 and TRBJ2-3; 7 bases line up with TRBD2. V lost 6 bases and J lost 2; bases outside the gene matches: 5. Looked up from germline, CDR1 is MNHEY and CDR2 is SVGAGI. The CDR3 spans 14 residues.

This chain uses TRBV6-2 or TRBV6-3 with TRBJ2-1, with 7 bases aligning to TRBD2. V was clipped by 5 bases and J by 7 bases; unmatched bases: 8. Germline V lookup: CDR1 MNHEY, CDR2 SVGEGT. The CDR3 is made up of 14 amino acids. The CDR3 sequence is CASSPPGLNNEQFF. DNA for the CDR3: TGTGCCAGCAGTCCCCCGGGACTAAATAATGAGCAGTTCTTC.

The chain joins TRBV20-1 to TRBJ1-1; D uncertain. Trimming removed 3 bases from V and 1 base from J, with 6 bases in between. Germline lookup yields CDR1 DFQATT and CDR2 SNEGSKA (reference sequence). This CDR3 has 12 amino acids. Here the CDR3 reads CSASRRNTEAFF. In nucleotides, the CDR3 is TGCAGTGCTAGTCGGAGGAACACTGAAGCTTTCTTT.

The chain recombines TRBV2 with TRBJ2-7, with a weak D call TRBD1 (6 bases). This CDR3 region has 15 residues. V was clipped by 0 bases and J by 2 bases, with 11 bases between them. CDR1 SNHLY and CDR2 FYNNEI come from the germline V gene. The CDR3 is CASSEAEQGPYEQYF. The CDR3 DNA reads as TGTGCCAGCAGTGAAGCTGAACAGGGCCCCTACGAGCAGTACTTC. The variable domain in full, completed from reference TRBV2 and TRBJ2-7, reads EPEVTQTPSHQVTQMGQEVILRCVPISNHLYFYWYRQILGQKVEFLVSFYNNEISEKSEIFDDQFSVERPDGSNFTLKIRSTKLEDSAMYFCASSEAEQGPYEQYFGPGTRLTVT.

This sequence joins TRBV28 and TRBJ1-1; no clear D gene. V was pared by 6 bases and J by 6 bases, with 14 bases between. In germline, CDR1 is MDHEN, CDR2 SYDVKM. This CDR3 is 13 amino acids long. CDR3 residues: CASRFDGVSEAFF. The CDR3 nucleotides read TGTGCCAGCAGATTTGACGGGGTCTCTGAAGCTTTCTTT.

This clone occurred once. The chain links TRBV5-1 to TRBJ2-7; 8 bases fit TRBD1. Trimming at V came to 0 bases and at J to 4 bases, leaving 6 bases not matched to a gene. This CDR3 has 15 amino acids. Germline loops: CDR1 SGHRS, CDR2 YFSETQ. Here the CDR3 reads CASSLGAGGKYEQYF. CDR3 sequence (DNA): TGCGCCAGCAGCTTGGGGGCAGGGGGCAAATACGAGCAGTACTTC.

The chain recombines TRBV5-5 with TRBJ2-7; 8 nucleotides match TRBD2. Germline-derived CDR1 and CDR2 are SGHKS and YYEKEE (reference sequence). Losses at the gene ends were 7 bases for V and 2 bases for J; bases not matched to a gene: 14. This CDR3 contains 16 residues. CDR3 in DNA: TGTGCCAGCCTGCCCGGCGGGCTAGCGGGCCCCTACGAGCAGTACTTC. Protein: CASLPGGLAGPYEQYF.

CDR3 in amino acids: CASSLAGGGGNIQYF. In DNA, the CDR3 is TGTGCCAGCAGCTTGGCCGGAGGGGGGGGAAACATTCAGTACTTC. The rearrangement uses TRBV5-4 and TRBJ2-4, with D possibly TRBD2 on 7 matching bases. Between the trimmed V and J ends, which lost 0 bases and 6 bases, there was a span of 13 bases. This CDR3 spans 15 amino acids. Germline lookup yields CDR1 SGHNT and CDR2 YYREEE (reference sequence).

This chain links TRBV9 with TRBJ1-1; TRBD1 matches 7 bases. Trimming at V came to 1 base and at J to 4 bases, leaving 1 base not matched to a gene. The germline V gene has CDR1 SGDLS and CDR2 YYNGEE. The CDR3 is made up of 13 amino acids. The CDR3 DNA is TGTGCCAGCAGCGTAACAGGGGCCACTGAAGCTTTCTTT. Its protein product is CASSVTGATEAFF. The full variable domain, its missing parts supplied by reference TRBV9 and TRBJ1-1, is DSGVTQTPKHLITATGQRVTLRCSPRSGDLSVYWYQQSLDQGLQFLIQYYNGEERAKGNILERFSAQQFPDLHSELNLSSLELGDSALYFCASSVTGATEAFFGQGTRLTVV.

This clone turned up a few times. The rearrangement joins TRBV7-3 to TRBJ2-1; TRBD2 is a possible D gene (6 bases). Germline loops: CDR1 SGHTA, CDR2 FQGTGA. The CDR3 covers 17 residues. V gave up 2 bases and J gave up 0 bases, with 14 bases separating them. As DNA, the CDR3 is TGTGCCAGCAGCTTAGGGGACTCCGTAAGCTCCTACAATGAGCAGTTCTTC. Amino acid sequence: CASSLGDSVSSYNEQFF. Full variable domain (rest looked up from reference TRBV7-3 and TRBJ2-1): GAGVSQTPSNKVTEKGKYVELRCDPISGHTALYWYRQSLGQGPEFLIYFQGTGAADDSGLPNDRFFAVRPEGSVSTLKIQRTERGDSAVYLCASSLGDSVSSYNEQFFGPGTRLTVL.

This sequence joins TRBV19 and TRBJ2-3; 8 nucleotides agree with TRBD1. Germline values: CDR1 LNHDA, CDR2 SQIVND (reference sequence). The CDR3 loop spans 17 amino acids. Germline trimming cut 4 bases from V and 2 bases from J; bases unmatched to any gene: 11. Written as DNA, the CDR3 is TGTGCCAGTAGTAAGGGCGACAGGGGCCTTTCCACAGATACGCAGTATTTT. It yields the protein CASSKGDRGLSTDTQYF.

The CDR3 region is CASRGQGKSLNYGYTF. For the CDR3, the DNA is TGTGCCAGCCGGGGACAGGGGAAAAGCCTTAACTATGGCTACACCTTC. This chain connects TRBV28 to TRBJ1-2; TRBD1 agrees at 10 bases. The germline V gene has CDR1 MDHEN and CDR2 SYDVKM. The V segment lost 8 bases and the J segment 1 base; nucleotides outside the gene matches: 10. The CDR3 runs to 16 residues.

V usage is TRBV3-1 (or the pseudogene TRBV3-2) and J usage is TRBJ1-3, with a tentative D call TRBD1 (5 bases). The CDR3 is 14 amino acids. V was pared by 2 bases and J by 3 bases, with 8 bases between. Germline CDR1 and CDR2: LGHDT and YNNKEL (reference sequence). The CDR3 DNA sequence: TGTGCCAGCAGCCAATCAGGGTTTGGAAACACCATATATTTT. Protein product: CASSQSGFGNTIYF.

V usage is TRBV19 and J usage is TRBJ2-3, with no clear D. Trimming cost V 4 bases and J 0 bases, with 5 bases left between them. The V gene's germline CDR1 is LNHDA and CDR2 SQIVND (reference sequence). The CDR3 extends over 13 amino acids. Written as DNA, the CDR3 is TGTGCCAGTAGTAGCGCTAGCACAGATACGCAGTATTTT. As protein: CASSSASTDTQYF.

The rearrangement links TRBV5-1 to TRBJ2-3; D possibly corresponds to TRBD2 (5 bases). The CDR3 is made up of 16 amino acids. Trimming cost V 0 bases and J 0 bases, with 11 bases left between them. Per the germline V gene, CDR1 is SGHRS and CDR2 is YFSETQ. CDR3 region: CASSLGLPGSTDTQYF. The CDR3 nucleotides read TGCGCCAGCAGCTTGGGACTGCCGGGGAGCACAGATACGCAGTATTTT.

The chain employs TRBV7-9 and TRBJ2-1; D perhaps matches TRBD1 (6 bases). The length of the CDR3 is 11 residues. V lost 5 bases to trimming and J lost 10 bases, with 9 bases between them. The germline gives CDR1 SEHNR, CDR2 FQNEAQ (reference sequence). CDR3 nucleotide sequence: TGTGCCAGCAGCCCAGGGACAGAGCAGTTCTTC. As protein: CASSPGTEQFF.

CDR3 sequence: CASSYSGASTDTQYF. The DNA of the CDR3 is TGTGCCAGCAGCTATAGCGGGGCCAGCACAGATACGCAGTATTTT. The V and J genes are TRBV7-3 and TRBJ2-3; 8 nucleotides line up with TRBD2. Losses at the gene ends were 4 bases for V and 0 bases for J; bases not matched to a gene: 3. The CDR3 extends over 15 amino acids. Germline V gene data show CDR1 as SGHTA and CDR2 as FQGTGA. Looking up the rest from reference TRBV7-3 and TRBJ2-3 gives the full variable domain: GAGVSQTPSNKVTEKGKYVELRCDPISGHTALYWYRQSLGQGPEFLIYFQGTGAADDSGLPNDRFFAVRPEGSVSTLKIQRTERGDSAVYLCASSYSGASTDTQYFGPGTRLTVL.

The CDR3 DNA reads TGTGCCAGCAGCAAAGGGCGGGCAACCTACGAGCAGTACTTC. It codes for CASSKGRATYEQYF. The chain recombines TRBV21-1 with TRBJ2-7; the D segment call TRBD2 is taken from the table without a DNA check. TRBV21-1 is labeled a pseudogene. CDR3 length: 14 amino acids.

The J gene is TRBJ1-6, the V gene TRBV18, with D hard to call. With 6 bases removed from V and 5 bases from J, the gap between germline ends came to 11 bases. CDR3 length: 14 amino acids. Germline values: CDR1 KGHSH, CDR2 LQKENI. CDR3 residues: CASSRSQDNSPLHF. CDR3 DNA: TGTGCCAGCTCTAGGTCCCAGGATAATTCACCCCTCCACTTT.

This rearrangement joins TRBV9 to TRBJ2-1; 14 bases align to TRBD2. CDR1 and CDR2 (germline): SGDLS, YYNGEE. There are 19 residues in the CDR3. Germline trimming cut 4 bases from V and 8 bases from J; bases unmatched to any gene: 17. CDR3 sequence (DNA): TGTGCCAGCAGCACCTCGACCAGGGCTGGGACTAGCGGGAGAGATGAGCAGTTCTTC. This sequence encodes CASSTSTRAGTSGRDEQFF.

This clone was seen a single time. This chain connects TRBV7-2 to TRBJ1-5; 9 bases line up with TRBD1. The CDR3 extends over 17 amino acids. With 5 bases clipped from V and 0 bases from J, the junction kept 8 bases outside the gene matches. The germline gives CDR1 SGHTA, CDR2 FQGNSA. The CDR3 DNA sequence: TGTGCCAGCAGCCCACGGGGACAGGGCTATAGCAATCAGCCCCAGCATTTT. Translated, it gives CASSPRGQGYSNQPQHF.

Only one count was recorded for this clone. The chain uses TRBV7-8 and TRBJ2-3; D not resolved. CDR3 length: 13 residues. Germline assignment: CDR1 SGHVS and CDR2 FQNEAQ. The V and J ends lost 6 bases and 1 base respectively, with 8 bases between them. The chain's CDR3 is CASSGPGTDTQYF. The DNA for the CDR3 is TGTGCCAGCAGTGGCCCCGGCACAGATACGCAGTATTTT.

The CDR3 sequence: CASSPSGVGMNTEAFF. The CDR3 nucleotides are TGTGCCAGCAGCCCGAGCGGGGTGGGTATGAACACTGAAGCTTTCTTT. The chain couples TRBV11-2 to TRBJ1-1; no clear D. This CDR3 contains 16 residues. Germline V gives CDR1 SGHAT, CDR2 FQNNGV. V lost 5 bases and J 0 bases, leaving 16 bases between the germline ends.

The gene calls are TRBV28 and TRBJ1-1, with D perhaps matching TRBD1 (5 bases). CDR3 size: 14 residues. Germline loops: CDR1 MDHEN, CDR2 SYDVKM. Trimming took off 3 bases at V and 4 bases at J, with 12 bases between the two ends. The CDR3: CASSFPQGFTEAFF. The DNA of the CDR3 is TGTGCCAGCAGTTTTCCCCAGGGATTCACTGAAGCTTTCTTT.